This T cell receptor (beta chain) is drawn from a study of PD-L1 blockade in urothelial cancer. Study in general: Men with urothelial cancer arising in the bladder made up about 90% of the roughly 29 patients. Blood samples had a median of roughly 140,000 T cells. The analyses of blood took place 3 weeks (second dose) and 6 weeks after treatment start. Study-wide results and limits: In blood at 3 weeks, tumor-associated clones expanded more among patients with durable benefit.

The time point: pretreatment peripheral blood. With regard to this clone: Its matching antigen is unknown. The junction differs from germline at one of its ends, possibly a read error.

The CDR3 is made up of 15 amino acids. In germline, CDR1 is LNHDA, CDR2 SQIVND (reference sequence). Clones were read by immunoSEQ multiplex PCR, and TCRdb kept only the in-frame ones, dropping some. The sample yields 35,000 to 40,000 clones, about 82% seen once. The TCR comes from an older man with urothelial cancer. Source: PBMCs, taken around atezolizumab (anti-PD-L1) treatment. V and J are TRBV19 and TRBJ2-1; weak D call: TRBD2 (5 bases). CDR3 protein: CASSRERTSSNEQFF. As DNA, the CDR3 is TGTGCCAGTAGTAGGGAGAGAACATCCTCCAATGAGCAGTTCTTC. Full variable domain (rest looked up from reference TRBV19 and TRBJ2-1): DGGITQSPKYLFRKEGQNVTLSCEQNLNHDAMYWYRQDPGQGLRLIYYSQIVNDFQKGDIAEGYSVSREKKESFPLTVTSAQKNPTAFYLCASSRERTSSNEQFFGPGTRLTVL.